The present entry profiles one TCR beta chain with its context. Some clones are missing from TCRdb's copy, which holds only in-frame ones; the method was immunoSEQ multiplex PCR. The table has roughly 60,000 clones, about 90% seen once. This CDR3 spans 11 amino acids. The ends lost 6 bases at V and 6 bases at J; junction bases unmatched: 1. In germline, CDR1 is SEHNR, CDR2 FQNEAQ (reference sequence). The sample originates from a study of cytomegalovirus exposure and HLA in healthy donors. The chain combines TRBV7-9 with TRBJ1-1; TRBD1 aligns across 7 bases. This sequence originates from a woman between 18 and 29 years old in good health and CMV-seronegative. The source material was PBMCs. The CDR3 DNA follows: TGTGCCAGCAGTCAGGGGGCTGAAGCTTTCTTT. Protein sequence: CASSQGAEAFF.